Sequencing of this TCR beta chain was carried out in a study of cytomegalovirus exposure and HLA in healthy donors. Germline CDR1 LNHDA, CDR2 SQIVND (reference sequence). V dropped 7 bases and J dropped 1 base, with 14 bases sitting between them. The CDR3 length is 15 residues. This PCR relied on a set of 60 Vbeta primers and 13 Jbeta primers. The assay was immunoSEQ multiplex PCR, and TCRdb's table has in-frame clones only and misses some. The table shows tens of thousands of clones, with 63% occurring only once. Sequenced sample: PBMCs. This TCR came from a woman between 40 and 55 years old in good health and CMV-seropositive. The V call is TRBV19, the J call TRBJ1-5; TRBD1 is a possible D gene (5 bases). The CDR3 coding sequence is TGTGCCAGTACAACGGGCAGGGTAAGCAATCAGCCCCAGCATTTT. Protein: CASTTGRVSNQPQHF.